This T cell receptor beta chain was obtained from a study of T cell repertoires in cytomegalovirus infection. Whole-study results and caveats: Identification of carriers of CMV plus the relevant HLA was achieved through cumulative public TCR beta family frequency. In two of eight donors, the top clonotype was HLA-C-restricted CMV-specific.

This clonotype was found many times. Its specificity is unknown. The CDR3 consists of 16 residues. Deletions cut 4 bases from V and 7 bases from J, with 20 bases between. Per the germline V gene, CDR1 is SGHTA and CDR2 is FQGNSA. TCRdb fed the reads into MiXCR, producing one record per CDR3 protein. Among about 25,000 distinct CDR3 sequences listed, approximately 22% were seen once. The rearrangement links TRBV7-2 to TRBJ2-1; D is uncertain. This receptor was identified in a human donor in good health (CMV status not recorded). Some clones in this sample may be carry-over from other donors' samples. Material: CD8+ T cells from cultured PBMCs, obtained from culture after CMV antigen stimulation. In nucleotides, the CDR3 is TGTGCCAGCAGCTCCCGAACGTCAGCAGTCCGGAATGAGCAGTTCTTC. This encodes CASSSRTSAVRNEQFF.